Below, one T cell receptor beta chain is given with its context. The antigen this receptor binds is unknown. No base quality values were provided; no much bigger clone lies one nucleotide off. The library was produced with the immunoSEQ multiplex PCR assay. What TCRdb holds here is the immuneACCESS table cut down to in-frame rearrangements. Part of the clones is not present; checked against another copy, under half of the missing clones reflect an unresolved V gene, and the others are unexplained. In all, the sample holds tens of thousands of clones, and about 91% of those were seen once. The ten largest clones take up 0.41% of the sample. These data originate in a study of technical replicates of blood from a few donors (dated by TCRdb to about 2017). Sequenced sample: T cells isolated from PBMCs. This TCR was recovered from a human donor in good health.

The nucleotide sequence is TGTGCCAGCAGCTTAGATAGCGGGAAGGAAAAGACCCAGTACTTC. Translated, this is CASSLDSGKEKTQYF. The rearranged segments are TRBV7-2 and TRBJ2-5, with 8 junctional bases fitting TRBD2. CDR1 SGHTA and CDR2 FQGNSA are derived from the germline V gene. The CDR3 goes from the cysteine to the phenylalanine over 15 residues. Of all the DNA, just the CDR3 is kept, 45 bases in frame from base 1. V has 1 base trimmed and J has 6 bases trimmed; junction bases matching no gene number 7.